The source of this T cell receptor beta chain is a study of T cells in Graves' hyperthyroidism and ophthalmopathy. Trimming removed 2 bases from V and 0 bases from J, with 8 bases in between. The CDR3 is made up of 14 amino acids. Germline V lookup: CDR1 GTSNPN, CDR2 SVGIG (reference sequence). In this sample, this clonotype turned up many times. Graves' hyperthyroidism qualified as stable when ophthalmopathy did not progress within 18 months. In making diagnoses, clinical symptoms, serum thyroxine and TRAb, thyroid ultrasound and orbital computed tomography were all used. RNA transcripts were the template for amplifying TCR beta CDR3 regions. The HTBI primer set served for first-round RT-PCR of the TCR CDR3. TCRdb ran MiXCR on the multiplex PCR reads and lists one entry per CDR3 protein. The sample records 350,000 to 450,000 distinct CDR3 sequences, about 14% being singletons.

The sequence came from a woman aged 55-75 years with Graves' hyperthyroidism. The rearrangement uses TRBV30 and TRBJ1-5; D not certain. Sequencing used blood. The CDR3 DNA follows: TGTGCCTGGAGTCGACTCGTTAGCAATCAGCCCCAGCATTTT. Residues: CAWSRLVSNQPQHF.